The source of this TCR beta chain is a study of glioma-infiltrating T cells (dated by TCRdb to 2016 to 2017). Some background on the complete study: TCR alpha- and beta-chain repertoires were sequenced from glioma tissue, non-neoplastic brain tissue and matched peripheral blood mononuclear cells. Three low-grade glioma patients, seven to nine primary glioblastoma patients, and three non-glioma patients who contributed non-neoplastic brain tissue made up the paired cohort. To measure how far tissue and blood T-cell populations diverged, each tissue-infiltrating repertoire was compared against the peripheral blood repertoire of the same patient.

The study at large found these results: Group comparisons were based on small numbers of patients: three non-neoplastic, three low-grade glioma and several glioblastoma patients. VJ-independent divergence between tissue and blood was found to be below expectation in non-neoplastic patients but above expectation in all gliomas, particularly low-grade gliomas. Only a very small number of CDR3 sequences turned up in both tissue and blood, a result put down to high CDR3 diversity combined with limited sampling.

As regards this clonotype: Its antigen is currently not known. One base away there is no much larger clone; base qualities are not given.

CDR1 and CDR2, per the germline V gene, are SGHRS and YFSETQ. Taken from cysteine to phenylalanine, the CDR3 has 12 residues. CDR3 DNA only is kept here, 36 bases in frame from base 1. The germline ends are 9 bases apart after V is trimmed by 7 bases and J by 2 bases. The iRepertoire nested amplicon-rescue multiplex PCR (arm-PCR) platform was used to amplify TCR alpha and beta CDR3 regions from RNA. One-step reverse transcription and amplification used about 90-450 ng of tissue mRNA or PBMC total RNA as input. After bead purification, a secondary multiplex PCR added Illumina adapters, and libraries were gel-purified between 200 and 400 bp. Internal 6-nucleotide barcodes were carried by the libraries and were used for demultiplexing. Libraries were sequenced on an Illumina MiSeq with 2x220 or 2x250 nucleotide paired-end reads. As for the original processing: Paired reads were merged with FLASH 1.2.11 and aligned to the GRCh37 human genome with BWA-MEM before extracting TRA and TRB reads. V and J assignment used an IMGT-derived reference of cassette sequences and CDR3 motifs that included pseudogenes. Three-frame translation of reads was performed, and productive CDR3s were defined as those with a C...FGXG motif and no stop codons. Unique combinations of V-J cassette pair and CDR3 amino acid sequence were defined as clonotypes. Reads were filtered by Hamming distance, thresholded by each sample's sequence error rate in mapped regions. Using fastp trimming at Q25 and MiXCR clonotype assembly, TCRdb reanalyzed the public sequencing data and kept in-frame beta chains. Rows with one shared CDR3 protein collapse into an entry with the most common genes and DNA. V and J calls and clone size were set by TCRdb, not the authors. For this sample there are approximately 90,000 distinct CDR3 sequences; 23% appear just once. The ten largest clones represent more than 6.5% of the sample.

The TCR sequence derives from a human donor with low-grade glioma or glioblastoma, undergoing nonglioma brain surgery, or in good health (not recorded which). Recombination joined TRBV5-1 with TRBJ2-5; possibly the D gene is TRBD1, per 5 matching bases. The sample was glioma tissue, nonneoplastic brain tissue, or PBMCs (not recorded which). The CDR3 protein: CASYRNQETQYF. The sequenced DNA is TGCGCCAGCTACAGGAATCAAGAGACCCAGTACTTC.